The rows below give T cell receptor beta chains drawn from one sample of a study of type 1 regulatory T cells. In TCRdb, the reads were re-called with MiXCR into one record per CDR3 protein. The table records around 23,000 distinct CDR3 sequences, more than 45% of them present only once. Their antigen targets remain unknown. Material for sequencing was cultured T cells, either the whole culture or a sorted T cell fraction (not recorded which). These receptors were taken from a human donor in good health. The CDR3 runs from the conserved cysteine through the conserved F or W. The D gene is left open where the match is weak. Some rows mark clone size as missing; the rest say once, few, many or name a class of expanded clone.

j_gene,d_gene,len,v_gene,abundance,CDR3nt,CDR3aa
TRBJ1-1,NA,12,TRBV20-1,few,TGCAGTGCTAGAGAGGCGATCCTGGGGGCTTTCTTT,CSAREAILGAFF
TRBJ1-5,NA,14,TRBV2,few,TGTGCCAGCAGTACCGGGAGCAGCAATCAGCCCCAGCATTTT,CASSTGSSNQPQHF
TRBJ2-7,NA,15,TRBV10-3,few,TGTGCCATCAGAAACAGATCAGGGGTAACCTACGAGCAGTACTTC,CAIRNRSGVTYEQYF
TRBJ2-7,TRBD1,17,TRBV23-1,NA,TGCGCCAGCAGTCCGCCCCAGTCAGGACAGGCTACCTACGAGCAGTACTTC,CASSPPQSGQATYEQYF
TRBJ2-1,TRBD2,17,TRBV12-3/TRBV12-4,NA,TGTGCCAGCAGTTCGGGAGGGTTACTAGCGGGGAGCAATGAGCAGTTCTTC,CASSSGGLLAGSNEQFF
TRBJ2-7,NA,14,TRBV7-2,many,TGTGCCAGCAGCTCCGGGACGGCCCCTCAACAGCAGTACTTC,CASSSGTAPQQQYF
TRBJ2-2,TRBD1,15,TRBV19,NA,TGTGCCAGTAGTACACAGGGGATCGACACCGGGGAGCTGTTTTTT,CASSTQGIDTGELFF
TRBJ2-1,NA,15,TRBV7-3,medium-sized,TGTGCCAGCAGCTTACGCCTAGATGCCTACAATGAGCAGTTCTTC,CASSLRLDAYNEQFF
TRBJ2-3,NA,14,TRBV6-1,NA,TGTGCCACCGGAGGAGGCGGGGGCACAGATACGCAGTATTTT,CATGGGGGTDTQYF
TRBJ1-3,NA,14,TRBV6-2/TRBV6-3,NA,TGTGCCAGCAGGCCCTCCGCAGCTGGAAACACCATATATTTT,CASRPSAAGNTIYF
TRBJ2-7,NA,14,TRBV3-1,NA,TGTGCCAGCAGCGCTACAGCACCCCCCTACGAGCAGTACTTC,CASSATAPPYEQYF
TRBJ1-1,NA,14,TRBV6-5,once,TGTGCCAGCAGTTCACGACAGAAGAACACTGAAGCTTTCTTT,CASSSRQKNTEAFF
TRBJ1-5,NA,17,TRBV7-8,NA,TGTGCCAGCAGCTTAGCGTCGGGGCTAAATAGCAATCAGCCCCAGCATTTT,CASSLASGLNSNQPQHF
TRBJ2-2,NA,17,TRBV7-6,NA,TGTGCCAGCAGCTTAGGACCACAGGATTCGAACACCGGGGAGCTGTTTTTT,CASSLGPQDSNTGELFF
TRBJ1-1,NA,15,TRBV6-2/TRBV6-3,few,TGTGCCAGCAGATTCCAGGACGGACCCGGGGGTGAAGCTTTCTTT,CASRFQDGPGGEAFF
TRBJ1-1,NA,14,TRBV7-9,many,TGTGCCAGCAGCTATCAACAGGGCACTGGGGGAGCTTTCTTT,CASSYQQGTGGAFF
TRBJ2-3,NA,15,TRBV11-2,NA,TGTGCCAGCAGCCTTAACCCACTACCCCCAGATACGCAGTATTTT,CASSLNPLPPDTQYF
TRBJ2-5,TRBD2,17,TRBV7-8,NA,TGTGCCAGCAGCTTACTTGGTGCGGGGGGACTTCAAGAGACCCAGTACTTC,CASSLLGAGGLQETQYF
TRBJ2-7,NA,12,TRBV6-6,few,TGTGCCAGCAGTTACTCCCGCTACGAGCAGTACTTC,CASSYSRYEQYF
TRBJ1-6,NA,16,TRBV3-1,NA,TGTGCCAGCAGCCAAGGTACCAACAGGAATAATTCACCCCTCCACTTT,CASSQGTNRNNSPLHF
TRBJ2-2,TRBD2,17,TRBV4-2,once,TGTGCCAGCAGCCAAGTCCGGGGGGGTTGGAACACCGGGGAGCTGTTTTTT,CASSQVRGGWNTGELFF
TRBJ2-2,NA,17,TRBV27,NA,TGTGCCAGCAGTTTACGGATGGGACCGACGTACACCGGGGAGCTGTTTTTT,CASSLRMGPTYTGELFF
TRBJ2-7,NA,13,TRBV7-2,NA,TGTGCCAGCAGCTTGGCTAGTCCCTACGAGCAGTACTTC,CASSLASPYEQYF
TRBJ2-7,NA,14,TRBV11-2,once,TGTGCCAGCAGCTTAGGCCCGGGGGTTTACGAGCAGTACTTC,CASSLGPGVYEQYF
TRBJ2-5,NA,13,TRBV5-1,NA,TGCGCCAGCAGCTTGGGGCAACCAGAGACCCAGTACTTC,CASSLGQPETQYF
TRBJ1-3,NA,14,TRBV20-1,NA,TGCAGTGCTTCCGGGGGTAACTCTGGAAACACCATATATTTT,CSASGGNSGNTIYF
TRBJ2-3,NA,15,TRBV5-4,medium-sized,TGTGCCAGCAGCTTGGCCGGCGCGGGCACAGATACGCAGTATTTT,CASSLAGAGTDTQYF
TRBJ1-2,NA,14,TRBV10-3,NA,TGTGCCATCTCCCGGGCGGCCAGTGAATATGGCTACACCTTC,CAISRAASEYGYTF
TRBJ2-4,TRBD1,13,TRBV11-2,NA,TGTGCCAGCAGCCGGGACAGGGGAAACATTCAGTACTTC,CASSRDRGNIQYF
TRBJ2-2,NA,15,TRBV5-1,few,TGCGCCAGCCAGACTACCTCACTTCCTACCGGGGAGCTGTTTTTT,CASQTTSLPTGELFF
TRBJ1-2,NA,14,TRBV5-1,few,TGCGCCAGCAGCTTGTCCGACAGTGGCTATGGCTACACCTTC,CASSLSDSGYGYTF
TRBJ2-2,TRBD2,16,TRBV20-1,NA,TGCAGTGCTACTCAAGCGGGGACTTATACATCCGGGGAGCTGTTTTTT,CSATQAGTYTSGELFF
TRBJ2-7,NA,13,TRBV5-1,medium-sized,TGCGCCAGCAGCTTGGGGGTGACAGCGGAGCAGTACTTC,CASSLGVTAEQYF
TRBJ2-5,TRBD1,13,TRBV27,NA,TGTGCCAGCAGCTCAGGGGGCACCGAGACCCAGTACTTC,CASSSGGTETQYF
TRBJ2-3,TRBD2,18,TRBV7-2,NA,TGTGCCAGCAGCTCCCGAAGGGGGGCGGGGGGCGGCACAAATACGCAGTATTTT,CASSSRRGAGGGTNTQYF
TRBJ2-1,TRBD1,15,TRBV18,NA,TGTGCCAGCTCACTCATACAGGGGGCGCGGAATGAGCAGTTCTTC,CASSLIQGARNEQFF
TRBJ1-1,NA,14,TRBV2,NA,TGTGCCAGCAGTGTCCTAGGGCTGAACACTGAAGCTTTCTTT,CASSVLGLNTEAFF
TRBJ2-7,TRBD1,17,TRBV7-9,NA,TGTGCCAGCAGTCTATGGGGGACGGGACAGGGTCTCTACGAGCAGTACTTC,CASSLWGTGQGLYEQYF
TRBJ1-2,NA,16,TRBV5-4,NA,TGTGCCAGCAGCTTGAGGTCGGTGACAGGCCGCGGGGGCTACACCTTC,CASSLRSVTGRGGYTF
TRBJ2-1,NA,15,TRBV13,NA,TGTGCCAGCCGCCAGGACCACAGCTCCTACAATGAGCAGTTCTTC,CASRQDHSSYNEQFF
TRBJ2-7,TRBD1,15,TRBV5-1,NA,TGCGCCAGCAGCATGCAGGGACAGGGACCCCACGAGCAGTACTTC,CASSMQGQGPHEQYF
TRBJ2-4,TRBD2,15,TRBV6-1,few,TGTGCCAGCAGTCCGGGAGGGACCGGCAAAAACATTCAGTACTTC,CASSPGGTGKNIQYF
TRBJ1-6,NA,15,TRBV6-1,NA,TGTGCCAGCAGTGTGGAAGGACAGATAAATTCACCCCTCCACTTT,CASSVEGQINSPLHF
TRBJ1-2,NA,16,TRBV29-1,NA,TGCAGCGTTTCGGGGCAGGGGCTCGTTGCACCGGTTGGCTACACCTTC,CSVSGQGLVAPVGYTF
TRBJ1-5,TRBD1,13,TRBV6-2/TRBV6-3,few,TGTGCCGGCGGACAGGTTGGTAATCAGCCCCAGCATTTT,CAGGQVGNQPQHF
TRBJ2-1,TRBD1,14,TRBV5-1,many,TGCGCCAGCAGCCCGGGACAGGGATTCAATGAGCAGTTCTTC,CASSPGQGFNEQFF
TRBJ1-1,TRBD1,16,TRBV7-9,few,TGTGCCAGCAGCTTACTGGACAGGGGACTGAACACTGAAGCTTTCTTT,CASSLLDRGLNTEAFF
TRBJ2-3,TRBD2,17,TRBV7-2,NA,TGTGCCAGCAGCGTTGGACTAGGTGGGTGGGGGACAGATACGCAGTATTTT,CASSVGLGGWGTDTQYF
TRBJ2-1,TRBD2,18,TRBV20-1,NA,TGCAGTGCTAGAGATTTCGCCAAAACCGGGACTAGCTACAATGAGCAGTTCTTC,CSARDFAKTGTSYNEQFF
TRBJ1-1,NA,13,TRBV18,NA,TGTGCCAGCCTACTCACAGGGAACACTGAAGCTTTCTTT,CASLLTGNTEAFF
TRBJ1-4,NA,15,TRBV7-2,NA,TGTGCCAGCAGCTTAGCAGGGACCACTAATGAAAAACTGTTTTTT,CASSLAGTTNEKLFF
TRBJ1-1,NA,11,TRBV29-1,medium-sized,TGCAGCGTTATAGGGGCGAATGAAGCTTTCTTT,CSVIGANEAFF
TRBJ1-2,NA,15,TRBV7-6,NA,TGTGCCAGCAGCTTGACCGGTGGGCAAAGGGATGGCTACACCTTC,CASSLTGGQRDGYTF
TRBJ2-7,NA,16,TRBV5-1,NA,TGCGCCAGCAGCTTGGCCAGGGCAGGGTCGATACACGAGCAGTACTTC,CASSLARAGSIHEQYF
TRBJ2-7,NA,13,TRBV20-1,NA,TGCAGTGCTTTTCCCGGGGGCCCCTACGAGCAGTACTTC,CSAFPGGPYEQYF
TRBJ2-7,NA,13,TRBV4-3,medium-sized,TGCGCCAGCAGCCAATACAGATCCTACGAGCAGTACTTC,CASSQYRSYEQYF
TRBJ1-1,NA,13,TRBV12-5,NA,TGTGCTAGTGGTCCCGCTAGGGGCACTGAAGCTTTCTTT,CASGPARGTEAFF
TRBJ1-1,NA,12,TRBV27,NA,TGTGCCAGCAGCCCCCTCACGGGGAGAGCTTTCTTT,CASSPLTGRAFF
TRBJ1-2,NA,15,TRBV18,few,TGTGCCAGCTCACTCACGGAGATAATAGACTATGGCTACACCTTC,CASSLTEIIDYGYTF
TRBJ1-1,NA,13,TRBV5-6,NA,TGTGCCAGCAGCCCGGTTTCGGGGACTGAAGCTTTCTTT,CASSPVSGTEAFF